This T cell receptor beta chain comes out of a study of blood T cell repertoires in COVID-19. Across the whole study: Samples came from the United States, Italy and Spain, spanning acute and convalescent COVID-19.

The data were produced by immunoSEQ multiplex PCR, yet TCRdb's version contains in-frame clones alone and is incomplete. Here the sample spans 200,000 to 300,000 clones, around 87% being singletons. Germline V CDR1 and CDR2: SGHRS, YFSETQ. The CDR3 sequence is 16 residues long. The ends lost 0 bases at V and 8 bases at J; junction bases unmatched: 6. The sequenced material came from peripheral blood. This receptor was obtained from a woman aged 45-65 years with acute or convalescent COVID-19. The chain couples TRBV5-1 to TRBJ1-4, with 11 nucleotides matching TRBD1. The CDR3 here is CASSLGRTGGEEKLFF. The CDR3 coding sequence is TGCGCCAGCAGCTTGGGGAGGACAGGGGGCGAAGAAAAACTGTTTTTT.